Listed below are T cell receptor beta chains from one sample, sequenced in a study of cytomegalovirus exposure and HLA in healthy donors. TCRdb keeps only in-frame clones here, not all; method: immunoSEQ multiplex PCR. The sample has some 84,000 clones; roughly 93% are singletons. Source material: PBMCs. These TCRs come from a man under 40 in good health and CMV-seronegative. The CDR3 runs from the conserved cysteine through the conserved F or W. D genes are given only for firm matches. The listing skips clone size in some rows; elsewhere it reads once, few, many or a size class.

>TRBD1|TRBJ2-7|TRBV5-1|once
TGCGCCAGCACGATAACAGGGGACGAGCAGTACTTC
CASTITGDEQYF
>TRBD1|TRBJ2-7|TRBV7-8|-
TGTGCCAGCAGCCCAGGGACAGGGGGCATCTTCGAGCAGTACTTC
CASSPGTGGIFEQYF
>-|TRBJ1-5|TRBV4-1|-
TGCGCCAGCAGCCAAAAAGATTACAGGGCCAGTCAGCCCCAGCATTTT
CASSQKDYRASQPQHF
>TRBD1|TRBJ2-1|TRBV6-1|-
TGTGCCAGCAGCCTGGGACAGTCCTACAATGAGCAGTTCTTC
CASSLGQSYNEQFF
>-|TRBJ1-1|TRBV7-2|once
TGTGCCAGCAGCTTAGGATGGGGAAGGGGAATGAACACTGAAGCTTTCTTT
CASSLGWGRGMNTEAFF
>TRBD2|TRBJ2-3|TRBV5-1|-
TGCGCCAGCGCTACGGGCCTAGCGGGGTCGGGATCTGCAGATACGCAGTATTTT
CASATGLAGSGSADTQYF
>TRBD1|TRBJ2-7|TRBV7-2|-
TGTGCCAGCAGCCCGGACAGGGGGGCCTACGAGCAGTACTTC
CASSPDRGAYEQYF
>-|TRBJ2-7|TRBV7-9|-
TGTGCCAGCAGCTTAGACAGGGCCTACGAGCAGTACTTC
CASSLDRAYEQYF
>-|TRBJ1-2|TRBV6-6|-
TGTGCCAGCAGTATACAGGCCAATAACTATGGCTACACCTTC
CASSIQANNYGYTF
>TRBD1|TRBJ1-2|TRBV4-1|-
TGCGCCAGCAGCCAGACAGGGTGGGGTGGCTACACCTTC
CASSQTGWGGYTF
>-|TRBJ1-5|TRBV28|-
TGTGCCAGCCAGGATAGCAATCAGCCCCAGCATTTT
CASQDSNQPQHF
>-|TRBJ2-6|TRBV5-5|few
TGTGCCAGCAGCGGGGAGTTCTCTGGGGCCAACGTCCTGACTTTC
CASSGEFSGANVLTF
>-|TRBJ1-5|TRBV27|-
TGTGCCAGCAGTCCCCGGGTAGTCAGCAATCAGCCCCAGCATTTT
CASSPRVVSNQPQHF
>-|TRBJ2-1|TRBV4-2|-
TGTGCCAGCAGCCAGGAGCAAGAGGGGCAGTTCTTC
CASSQEQEGQFF
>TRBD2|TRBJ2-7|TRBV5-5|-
TGTGCCAGCAGCTCCGCTATAGGACTAGCGGGAGCAAGGTCCTACGAGCAGTACTTC
CASSSAIGLAGARSYEQYF
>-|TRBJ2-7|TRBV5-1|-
TGCGCCAGCAGCGGATCGGAGGGACTTTACGAGCAGTACTTC
CASSGSEGLYEQYF
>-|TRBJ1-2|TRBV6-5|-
TGTGCCAGCAGTTCTCCCGGGGGGGGGTACGGCTATGGCTACACCTTC
CASSSPGGGYGYGYTF
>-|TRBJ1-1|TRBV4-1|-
TGCGCCAGCAGCCAAAGACCCCGCGGGGGTCCTGAAGCTTTCTTT
CASSQRPRGGPEAFF
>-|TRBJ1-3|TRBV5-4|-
TGTGCCAGCAGCCATGGGATACAGGGAAACTCTGGAAACACCATATATTTT
CASSHGIQGNSGNTIYF
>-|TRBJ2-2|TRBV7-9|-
TGTGCCAGCAGAGAACTGGGCTCTACCGGGGAGCTGTTTTTT
CASRELGSTGELFF
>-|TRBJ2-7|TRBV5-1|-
TGCGCCAGCAGCTTGAGCATTACCTACGAGCAGTACTTC
CASSLSITYEQYF
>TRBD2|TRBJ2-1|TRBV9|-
TGTGCCAGCAGCGTAGGGAGCGGGGGGCACAATGAGCAGTTCTTC
CASSVGSGGHNEQFF
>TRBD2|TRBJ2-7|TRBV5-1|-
TGCGCCAGCAGACGACTAGCTTCCTCCTACGAGCAGTACTTC
CASRRLASSYEQYF
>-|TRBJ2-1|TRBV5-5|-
TGTGCCAGCAGCTTAGAACCACAGGCGACCTACAATGAGCAGTTCTTC
CASSLEPQATYNEQFF
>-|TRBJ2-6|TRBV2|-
TGTGCCAGCAGTGATAACTCTGGGGCCAACGTCCTGACTTTC
CASSDNSGANVLTF
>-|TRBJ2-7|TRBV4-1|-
TGCGCCAGCGGGCCCCCGGGGTCCTACGAGCAGTACTTC
CASGPPGSYEQYF
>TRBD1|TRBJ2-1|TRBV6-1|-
TGTGCCAGCAGTGCGAGCAGGGGGAGTAAGGTTTACAATGAGCAGTTCTTC
CASSASRGSKVYNEQFF
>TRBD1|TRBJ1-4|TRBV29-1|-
TGCAGCGTCGGACAGGGAGGAAATGAAAAACTGTTTTTT
CSVGQGGNEKLFF
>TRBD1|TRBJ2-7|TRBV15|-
TGTGCCACCAGCAGAGTAACCGGGACAGTCCACGAGCAGTACTTC
CATSRVTGTVHEQYF
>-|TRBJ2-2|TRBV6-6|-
TGTGCCAGCAGTTACAGAGCTCCGACCGGGGAGCTGTTTTTT
CASSYRAPTGELFF
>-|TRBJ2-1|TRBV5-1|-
TGCGCCAGCACCGGAGCGGGCCACAATGAGCAGTTCTTC
CASTGAGHNEQFF
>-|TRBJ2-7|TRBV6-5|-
TGTGCCAGCAAGGCGGCGGGAACCTACGAGCAGTACTTC
CASKAAGTYEQYF
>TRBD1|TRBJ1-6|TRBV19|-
TGTGCCAGTAGTACCCACAGGGGGGGAAGTAATTCACCCCTCCACTTT
CASSTHRGGSNSPLHF
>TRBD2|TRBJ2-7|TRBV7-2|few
TGTGCCAGCAGCTTAGATAGTTGGCTAGCGGGAGGGTCCTACGAGCAGTACTTC
CASSLDSWLAGGSYEQYF
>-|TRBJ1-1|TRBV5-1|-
TGCGCCAGCAGCTTGGTTCGACAACAGAACACTGAAGCTTTCTTT
CASSLVRQQNTEAFF
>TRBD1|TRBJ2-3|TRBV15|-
TGTGCCACCAGCCACGGACAGGAGGCAGATACGCAGTATTTT
CATSHGQEADTQYF
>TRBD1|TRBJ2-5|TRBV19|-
TGTGCCAGTAGGGTTACAGGGGCAGAGACCCAGTACTTC
CASRVTGAETQYF
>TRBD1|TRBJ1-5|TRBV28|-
TGTGCCAGCAGTACCGGGACAGGGGGACAGCCCCAGCATTTT
CASSTGTGGQPQHF
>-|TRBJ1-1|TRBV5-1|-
TGCGCCAGCAGCAAAAGGACAGTTAACACTGAAGCTTTCTTT
CASSKRTVNTEAFF
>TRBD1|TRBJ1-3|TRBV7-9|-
TGTGCCAGCAGCCCCCTCTTGGACAGGGCCTCTGGAAACACCATATATTTT
CASSPLLDRASGNTIYF
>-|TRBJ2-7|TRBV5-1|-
TGCGCCAGCAGCTTGGCAGGGCCAGAGGCTCACTTC
CASSLAGPEAHF
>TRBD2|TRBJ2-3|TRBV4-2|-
TGTGCCAGCAGCCAAGAATCTAGCGGGGCCCTCACAGATACGCAGTATTTT
CASSQESSGALTDTQYF
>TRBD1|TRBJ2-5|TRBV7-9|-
TGTGCCAGCAGCTTCGGGACAGGGGTTGAGACCCAGTACTTC
CASSFGTGVETQYF
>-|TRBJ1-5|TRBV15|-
TGTGCCACCAGCAGAGGATGGGGCCCGAGCAATCAGCCCCAGCATTTT
CATSRGWGPSNQPQHF
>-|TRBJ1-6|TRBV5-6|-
TGTGCCAGCAGCTTTTCTTGGTCAGGGGTAAGGAATTCACCCCTCCACTTT
CASSFSWSGVRNSPLHF
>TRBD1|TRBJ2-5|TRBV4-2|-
TGTGCCAGCAGCCCGATACAGGGGGGAGAGGAGACCCAGTACTTC
CASSPIQGGEETQYF
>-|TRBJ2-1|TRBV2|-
TGTGCCAGCAGACAGGGTAGTGAGCAGTTCTTC
CASRQGSEQFF
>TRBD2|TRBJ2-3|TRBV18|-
TGTGCCAGCTCACCAGGACTAGCGGGGTTCACAGATACGCAGTATTTT
CASSPGLAGFTDTQYF
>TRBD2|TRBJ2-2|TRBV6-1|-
TGTGCCAGCAGTGAAGCTGTAACTAGCGGATACACCGGGGAGCTGTTTTTT
CASSEAVTSGYTGELFF
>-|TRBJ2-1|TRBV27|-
TGTGCCAGCGGGGATTGGAGGACCCAGTTCTTC
CASGDWRTQFF
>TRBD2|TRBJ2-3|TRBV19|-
TGTGCCAGTAGTTTCGGACTAGCGGGGGATACGCAGTATTTT
CASSFGLAGDTQYF
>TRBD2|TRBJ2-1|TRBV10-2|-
TGCGCCAGCAGACCGGCGACTAGCTTCAATGAGCAGTTCTTC
CASRPATSFNEQFF
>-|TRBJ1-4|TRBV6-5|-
TGTGCCAGCAGTCCTTACTTAGCAACTAATGAAAAACTGTTTTTT
CASSPYLATNEKLFF
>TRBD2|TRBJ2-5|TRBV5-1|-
TGCGCCAGCAGCTTGGGCGGCTGGGGGACTAGCGGGAGGGCCGGGACCCAGTACTTC
CASSLGGWGTSGRAGTQYF
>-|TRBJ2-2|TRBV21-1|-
TGTGCCAGCCCTAGCGGGGGAAGAACCGGGGAGCTGTTTTTT
CASPSGGRTGELFF
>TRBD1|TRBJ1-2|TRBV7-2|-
TGTGCCAGCAGCTTAGGTTACAGGGGTCCATCAGAAAGCCGGGGCTACACCTTC
CASSLGYRGPSESRGYTF
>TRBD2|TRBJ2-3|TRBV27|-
TGTGCCAGCAGCCGCATACGGGGGACTAGCGAGACTAGCACAGATACGCAGTATTTT
CASSRIRGTSETSTDTQYF
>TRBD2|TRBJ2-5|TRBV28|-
TGTGCCAGCAGGAGCGGGGGGCGACAAGAGACCCAGTACTTC
CASRSGGRQETQYF